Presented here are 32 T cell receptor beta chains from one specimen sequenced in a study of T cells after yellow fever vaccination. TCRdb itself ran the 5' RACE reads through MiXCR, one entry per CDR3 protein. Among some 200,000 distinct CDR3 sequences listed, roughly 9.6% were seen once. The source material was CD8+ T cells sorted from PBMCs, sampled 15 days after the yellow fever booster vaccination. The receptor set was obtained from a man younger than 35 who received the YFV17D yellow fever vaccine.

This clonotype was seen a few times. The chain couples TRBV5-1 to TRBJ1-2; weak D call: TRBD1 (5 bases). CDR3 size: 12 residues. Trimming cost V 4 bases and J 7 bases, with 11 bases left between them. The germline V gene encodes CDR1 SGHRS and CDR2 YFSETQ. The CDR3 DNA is TGCGCCAGCAGCCCATCAGGGTTTGGCTACACCTTC. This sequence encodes CASSPSGFGYTF.

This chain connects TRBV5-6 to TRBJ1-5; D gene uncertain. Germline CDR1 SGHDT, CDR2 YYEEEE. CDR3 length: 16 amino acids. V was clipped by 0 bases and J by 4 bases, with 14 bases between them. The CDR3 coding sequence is TGTGCCAGCAGCTTGGCCTCGGAAAGAGGAAATCAGCCCCAGCATTTT. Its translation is CASSLASERGNQPQHF.

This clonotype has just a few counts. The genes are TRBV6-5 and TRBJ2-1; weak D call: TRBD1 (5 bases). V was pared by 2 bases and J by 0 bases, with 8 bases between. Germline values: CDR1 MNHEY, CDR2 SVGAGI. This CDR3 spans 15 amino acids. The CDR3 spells CASSYAGFSYNEQFF. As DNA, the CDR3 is TGTGCCAGCAGTTACGCAGGGTTCTCCTACAATGAGCAGTTCTTC.

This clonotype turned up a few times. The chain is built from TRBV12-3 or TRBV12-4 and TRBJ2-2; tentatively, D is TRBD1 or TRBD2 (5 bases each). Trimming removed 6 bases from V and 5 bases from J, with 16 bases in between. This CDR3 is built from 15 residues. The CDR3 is CASRNPGRRTGELFF. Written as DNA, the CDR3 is TGTGCCAGCAGGAACCCGGGACGGAGGACCGGGGAGCTGTTTTTT.

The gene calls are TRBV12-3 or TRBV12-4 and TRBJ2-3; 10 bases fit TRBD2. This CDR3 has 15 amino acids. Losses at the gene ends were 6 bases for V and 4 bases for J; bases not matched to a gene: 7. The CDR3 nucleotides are TGTGCCAGCAGGTCGAGCGGGGGGGGGGCAGATACGCAGTATTTT. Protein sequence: CASRSSGGGADTQYF.

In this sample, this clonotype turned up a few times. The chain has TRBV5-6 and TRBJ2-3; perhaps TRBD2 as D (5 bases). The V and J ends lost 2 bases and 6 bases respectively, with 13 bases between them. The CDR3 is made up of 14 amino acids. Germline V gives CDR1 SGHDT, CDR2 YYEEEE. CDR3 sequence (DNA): TGTGCCAGCAGCTTTGGCGGTTCGGGGGATACGCAGTATTTT. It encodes CASSFGGSGDTQYF.

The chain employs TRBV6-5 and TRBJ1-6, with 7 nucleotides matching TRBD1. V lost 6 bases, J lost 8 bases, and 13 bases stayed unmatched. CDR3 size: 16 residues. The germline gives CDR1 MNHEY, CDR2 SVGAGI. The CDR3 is CASRAVTGARYSPLHF. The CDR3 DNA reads TGTGCCAGCAGAGCCGTTACAGGGGCGCGTTATTCACCCCTCCACTTT.

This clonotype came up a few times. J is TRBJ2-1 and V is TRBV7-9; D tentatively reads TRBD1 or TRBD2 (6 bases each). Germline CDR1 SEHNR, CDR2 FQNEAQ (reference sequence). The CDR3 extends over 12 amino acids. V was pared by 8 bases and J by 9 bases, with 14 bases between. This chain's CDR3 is CASRRGGLEQFF. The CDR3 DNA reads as TGTGCCAGCCGCAGAGGGGGACTTGAGCAGTTCTTC.

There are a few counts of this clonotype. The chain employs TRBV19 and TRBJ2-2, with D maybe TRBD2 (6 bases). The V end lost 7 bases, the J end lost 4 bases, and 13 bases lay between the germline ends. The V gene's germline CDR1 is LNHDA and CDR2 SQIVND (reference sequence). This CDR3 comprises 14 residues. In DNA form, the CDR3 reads TGTGCCAGTACCGCGTGGGGGGTCACCGGGGAGCTGTTTTTT. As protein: CASTAWGVTGELFF.

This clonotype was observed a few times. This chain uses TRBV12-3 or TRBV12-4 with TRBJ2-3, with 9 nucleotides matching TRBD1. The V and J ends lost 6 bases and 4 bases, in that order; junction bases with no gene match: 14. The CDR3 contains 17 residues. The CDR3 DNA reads TGTGCCAGCAGCTTCGGGGGGACAGGGATTCCCGCAGATACGCAGTATTTT. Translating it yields CASSFGGTGIPADTQYF.

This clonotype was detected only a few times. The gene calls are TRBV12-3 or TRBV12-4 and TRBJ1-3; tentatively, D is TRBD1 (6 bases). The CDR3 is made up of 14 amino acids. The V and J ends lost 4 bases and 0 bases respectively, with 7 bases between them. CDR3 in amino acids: CASSWGASGNTIYF. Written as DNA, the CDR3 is TGTGCCAGCAGTTGGGGGGCCTCTGGAAACACCATATATTTT.

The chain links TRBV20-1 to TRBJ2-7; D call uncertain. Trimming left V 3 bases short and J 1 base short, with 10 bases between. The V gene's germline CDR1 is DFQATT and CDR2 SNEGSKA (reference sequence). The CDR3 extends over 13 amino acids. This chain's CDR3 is CSARGLGSYEQYV. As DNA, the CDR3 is TGCAGTGCTAGGGGTTTGGGTTCCTACGAGCAGTACGTC.

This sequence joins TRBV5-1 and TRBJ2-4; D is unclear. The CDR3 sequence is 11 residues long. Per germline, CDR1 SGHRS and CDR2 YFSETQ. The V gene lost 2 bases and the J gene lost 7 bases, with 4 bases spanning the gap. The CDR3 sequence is CASSFGNIQYF. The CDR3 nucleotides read TGCGCCAGCAGCTTTGGGAACATTCAGTACTTC.

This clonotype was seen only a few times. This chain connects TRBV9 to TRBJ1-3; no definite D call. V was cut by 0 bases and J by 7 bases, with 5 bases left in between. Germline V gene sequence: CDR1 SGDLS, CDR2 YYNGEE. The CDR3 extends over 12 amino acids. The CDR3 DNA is TGTGCCAGCAGCGTAGATGGGAACACCATATATTTT. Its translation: CASSVDGNTIYF.

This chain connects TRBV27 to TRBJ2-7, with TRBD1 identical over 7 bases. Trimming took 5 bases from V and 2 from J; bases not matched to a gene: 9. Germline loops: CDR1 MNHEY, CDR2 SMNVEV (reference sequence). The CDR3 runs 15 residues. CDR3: CASSTAGTATYEQYF. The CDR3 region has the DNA TGTGCCAGCAGTACAGCCGGGACAGCGACCTACGAGCAGTACTTC.

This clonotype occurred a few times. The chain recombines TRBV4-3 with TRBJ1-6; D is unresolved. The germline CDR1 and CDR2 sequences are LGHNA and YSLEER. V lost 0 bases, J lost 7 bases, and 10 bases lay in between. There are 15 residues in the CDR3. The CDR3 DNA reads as TGCGCCAGCAGCCAAGAAGGACTCAGGAATTCACCCCTCCACTTT. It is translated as CASSQEGLRNSPLHF.

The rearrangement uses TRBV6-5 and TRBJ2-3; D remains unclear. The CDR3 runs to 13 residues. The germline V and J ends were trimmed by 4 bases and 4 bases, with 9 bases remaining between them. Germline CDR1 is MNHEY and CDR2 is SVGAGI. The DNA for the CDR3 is TGTGCCAGCAGTTCCGAGGTTCCAGATACGCAGTATTTT. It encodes CASSSEVPDTQYF.

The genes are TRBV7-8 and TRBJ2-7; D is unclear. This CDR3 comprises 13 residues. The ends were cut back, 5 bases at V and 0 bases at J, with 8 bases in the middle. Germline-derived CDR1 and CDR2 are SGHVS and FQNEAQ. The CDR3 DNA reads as TGTGCCAGCAGCACAGACCCCTCCTACGAGCAGTACGTC. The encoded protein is CASSTDPSYEQYV.

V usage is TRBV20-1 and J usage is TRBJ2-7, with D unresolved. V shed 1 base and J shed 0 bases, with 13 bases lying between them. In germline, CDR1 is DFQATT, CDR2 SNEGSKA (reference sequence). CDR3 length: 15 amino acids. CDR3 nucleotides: TGCAGTGCTAGAGGGGCAGCTTCAAGCTCCTACGAGCAGTACTTC. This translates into CSARGAASSSYEQYF.

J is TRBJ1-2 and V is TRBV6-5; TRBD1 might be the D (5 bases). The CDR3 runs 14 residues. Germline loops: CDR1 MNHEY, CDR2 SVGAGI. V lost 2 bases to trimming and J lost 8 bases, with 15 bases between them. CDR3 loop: CASSYTSRAGGYTF. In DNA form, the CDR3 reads TGTGCCAGCAGTTACACAAGCAGGGCGGGGGGCTACACCTTC.

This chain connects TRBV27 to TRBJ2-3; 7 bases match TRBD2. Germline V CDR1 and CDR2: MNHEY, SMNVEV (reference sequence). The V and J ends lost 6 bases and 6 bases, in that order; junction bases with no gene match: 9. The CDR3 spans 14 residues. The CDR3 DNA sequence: TGTGCCAGCAGATCCGGGGCAGCGGGGGATACGCAGTATTTT. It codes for CASRSGAAGDTQYF.

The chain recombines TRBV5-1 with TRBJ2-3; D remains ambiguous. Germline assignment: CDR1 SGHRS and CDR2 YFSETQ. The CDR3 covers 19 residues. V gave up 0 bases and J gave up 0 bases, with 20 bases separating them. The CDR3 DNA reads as TGCGCCAGCAGCTTGGTTTCCTTGTGGGCACCGAAAAGCACAGATACGCAGTATTTT. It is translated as CASSLVSLWAPKSTDTQYF.

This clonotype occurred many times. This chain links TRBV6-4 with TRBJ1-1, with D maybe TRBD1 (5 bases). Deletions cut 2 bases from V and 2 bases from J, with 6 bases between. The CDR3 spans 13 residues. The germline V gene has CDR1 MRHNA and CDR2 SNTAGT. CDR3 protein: CASSDRDNTEAFF. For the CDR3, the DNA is TGTGCCAGCAGTGACCGGGACAACACTGAAGCTTTCTTT.

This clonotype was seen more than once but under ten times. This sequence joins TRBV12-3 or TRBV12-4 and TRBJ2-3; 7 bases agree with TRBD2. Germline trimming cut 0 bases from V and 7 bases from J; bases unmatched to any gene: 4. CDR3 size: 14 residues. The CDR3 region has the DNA TGTGCCAGCAGTTTAGCGCGGGAGCGCCATACGCAGTATTTT. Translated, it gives CASSLARERHTQYF.

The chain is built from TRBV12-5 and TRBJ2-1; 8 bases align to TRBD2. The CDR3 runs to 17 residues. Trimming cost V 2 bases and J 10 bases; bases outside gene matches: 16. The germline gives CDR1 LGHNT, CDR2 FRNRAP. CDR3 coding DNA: TGTGCTAGTGGTTTGCCAGCTGGACTAGCTTTTTTTAACGAGCAGTTCTTC. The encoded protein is CASGLPAGLAFFNEQFF.

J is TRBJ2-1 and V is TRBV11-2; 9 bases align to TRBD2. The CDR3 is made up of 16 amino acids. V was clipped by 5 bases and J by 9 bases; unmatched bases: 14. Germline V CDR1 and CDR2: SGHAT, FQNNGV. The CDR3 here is CASSTQRLAGEAEQFF. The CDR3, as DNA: TGTGCCAGCAGCACCCAGCGCTTAGCGGGGGAGGCTGAGCAGTTCTTC.

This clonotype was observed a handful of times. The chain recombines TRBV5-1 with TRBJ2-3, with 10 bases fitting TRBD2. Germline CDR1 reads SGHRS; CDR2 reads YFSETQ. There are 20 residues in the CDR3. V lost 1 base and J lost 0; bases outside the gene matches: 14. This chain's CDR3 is CASSLFVGLAGDPSTDTQYF. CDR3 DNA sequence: TGCGCCAGCAGCTTGTTCGTTGGGCTAGCGGGGGACCCAAGCACAGATACGCAGTATTTT.

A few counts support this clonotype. CDR3 nucleotide sequence: TGCGCCAGTGAAGACAGGGGAAATGAGCAGTTCTTC. Its translation is CASEDRGNEQFF. This rearrangement joins TRBV5-1 to TRBJ2-1; TRBD1 matches 8 bases. Trimming removed 8 bases from V and 7 bases from J; junction bases left unmatched: 5. This CDR3 has 12 residues. Germline CDR1 and CDR2: SGHRS and YFSETQ.

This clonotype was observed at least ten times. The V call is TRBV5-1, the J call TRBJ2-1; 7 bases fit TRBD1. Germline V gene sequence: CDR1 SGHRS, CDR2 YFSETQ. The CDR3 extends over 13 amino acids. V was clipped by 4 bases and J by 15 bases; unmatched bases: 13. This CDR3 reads CASSPDRALLWFF. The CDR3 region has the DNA TGCGCCAGCAGCCCAGACAGGGCTCTATTATGGTTCTTC.

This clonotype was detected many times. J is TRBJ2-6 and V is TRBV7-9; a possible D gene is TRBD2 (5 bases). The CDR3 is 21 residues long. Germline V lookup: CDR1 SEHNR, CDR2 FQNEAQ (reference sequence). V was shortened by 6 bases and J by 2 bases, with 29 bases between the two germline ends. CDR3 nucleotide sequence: TGTGCCAGCAGAGCGAATCCCGCGGGCCACCCTGGATATCCTGGGGCCAACGTCCTGACTTTC. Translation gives CASRANPAGHPGYPGANVLTF. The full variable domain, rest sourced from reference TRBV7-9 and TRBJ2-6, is DTGVSQNPRHKITKRGQNVTFRCDPISEHNRLYWYRQTLGQGPEFLTYFQNEAQLEKSRLLSDRFSAERPKGSFSTLEIQRTEQGDSAMYLCASRANPAGHPGYPGANVLTFGAGSRLTVL.

The chain's CDR3 is CSAPTGVGFYNEQFF. DNA of the CDR3: TGCAGTGCCCCGACAGGGGTCGGTTTCTACAATGAGCAGTTCTTC. The rearrangement links TRBV20-1 to TRBJ2-1, with 8 bases matching TRBD1. Germline assignment: CDR1 DFQATT and CDR2 SNEGSKA (reference sequence). The CDR3 is 15 residues long. Trimming took 6 bases from V and 3 from J; bases not matched to a gene: 10.

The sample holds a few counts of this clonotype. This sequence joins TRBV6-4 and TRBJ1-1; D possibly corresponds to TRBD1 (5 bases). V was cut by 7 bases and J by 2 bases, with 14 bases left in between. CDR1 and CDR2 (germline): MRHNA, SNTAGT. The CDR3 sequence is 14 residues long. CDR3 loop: CASKIRGTNTEAFF. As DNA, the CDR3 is TGTGCCAGCAAGATTCGGGGCACTAACACTGAAGCTTTCTTT.